One sample yielded the 2 T cell receptor beta chains listed below, sequenced in a study of blood T cells in healthy people across ages. Alongside a J-beta primer mix, a sample-barcoded 5' primer served in a second PCR lasting roughly 6 to 12 cycles. In TCRdb, the 5' RACE reads were re-called with MiXCR into one record per CDR3 protein. Of over 1,200,000 distinct CDR3 sequences listed, almost 60% are singletons. Material for sequencing was blood. These receptors came from a man between 18 and 29 years old in good health.

V gene TRBV6-2 or TRBV6-3 combines with J gene TRBJ1-1; 7 bases map to TRBD1. Germline loops: CDR1 MNHEY, CDR2 SVGEGT. The junction had 1 base not matched to a gene; V was cut back by 2 bases and J by 1 base. This CDR3 is 14 amino acids long. The DNA of the CDR3 is TGTGCCAGCAGTTACGGGGACAGGAACACTGAAGCTTTCTTT. This codes for CASSYGDRNTEAFF.

The CDR3 nucleotides read TGCAGTGCTCCCTCAATAGCGGGAGGGCCTTCCTCCTACAATGAGCAGTTCTTC. Translated, it gives CSAPSIAGGPSSYNEQFF. The chain joins TRBV20-1 to TRBJ2-1, with TRBD2 matching over 11 bases. The germline V gene has CDR1 DFQATT and CDR2 SNEGSKA (reference sequence). The J segment lost 0 bases and the V segment lost 5 bases, leaving 12 bases of the junction unmatched. The CDR3 totals 18 residues.